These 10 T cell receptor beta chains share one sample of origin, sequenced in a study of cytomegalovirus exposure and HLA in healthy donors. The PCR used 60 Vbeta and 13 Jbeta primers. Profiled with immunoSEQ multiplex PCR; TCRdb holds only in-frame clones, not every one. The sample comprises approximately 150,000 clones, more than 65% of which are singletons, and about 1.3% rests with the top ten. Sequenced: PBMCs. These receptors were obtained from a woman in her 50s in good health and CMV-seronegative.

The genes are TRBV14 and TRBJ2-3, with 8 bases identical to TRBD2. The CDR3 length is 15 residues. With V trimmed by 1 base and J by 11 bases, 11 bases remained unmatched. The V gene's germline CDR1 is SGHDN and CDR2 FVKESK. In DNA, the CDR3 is TGTGCCAGCAGCCAAGGACTCAGCGGGGGTATTAAGCAGTATTTT. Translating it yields CASSQGLSGGIKQYF.

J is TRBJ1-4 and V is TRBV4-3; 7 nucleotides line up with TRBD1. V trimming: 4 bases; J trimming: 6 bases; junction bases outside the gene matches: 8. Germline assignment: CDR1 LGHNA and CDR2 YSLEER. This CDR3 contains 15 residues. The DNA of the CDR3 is TGCGCCAGCAGCCCTTACAGGGGATTCGATGAAAAACTGTTTTTT. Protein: CASSPYRGFDEKLFF.

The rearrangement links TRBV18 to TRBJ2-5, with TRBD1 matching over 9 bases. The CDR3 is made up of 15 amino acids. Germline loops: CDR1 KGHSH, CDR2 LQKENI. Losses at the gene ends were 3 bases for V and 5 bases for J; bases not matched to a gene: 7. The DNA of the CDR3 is TGTGCCAGCTCACCGGCACAGGGGGCCCGGGAGACCCAGTACTTC. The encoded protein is CASSPAQGARETQYF.

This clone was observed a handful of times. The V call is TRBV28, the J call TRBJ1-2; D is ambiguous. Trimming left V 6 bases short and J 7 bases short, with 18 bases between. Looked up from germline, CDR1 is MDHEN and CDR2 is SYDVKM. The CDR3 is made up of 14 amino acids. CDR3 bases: TGTGCCAGCAGCCTACCCCTCGTTTCTCTTGGCTACACCTTC. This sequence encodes CASSLPLVSLGYTF.

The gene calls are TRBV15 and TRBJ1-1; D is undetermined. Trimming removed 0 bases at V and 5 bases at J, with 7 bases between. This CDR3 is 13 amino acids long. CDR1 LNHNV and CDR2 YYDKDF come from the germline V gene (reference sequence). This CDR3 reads CATSRDLETEAFF. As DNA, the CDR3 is TGTGCCACCAGCAGAGACCTAGAGACTGAAGCTTTCTTT.

This chain's CDR3 is CASRSSGGAAYNEQFF. The DNA of the CDR3 is TGCGCCAGCAGGAGTAGCGGGGGGGCAGCCTACAATGAGCAGTTCTTC. This sequence joins TRBV5-1 and TRBJ2-1, with TRBD2 identical over 11 bases. The V and J ends lost 5 bases and 2 bases, in that order; junction bases with no gene match: 6. The CDR3 spans 16 residues. Germline lookup yields CDR1 SGHRS and CDR2 YFSETQ.

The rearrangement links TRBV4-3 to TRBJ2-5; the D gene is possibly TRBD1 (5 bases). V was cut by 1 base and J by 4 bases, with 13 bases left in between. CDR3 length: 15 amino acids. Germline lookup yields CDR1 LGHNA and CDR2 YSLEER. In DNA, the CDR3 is TGCGCCAGCAGCCAAGTCAGTGGCAGGGCAGAGACCCAGTACTTC. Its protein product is CASSQVSGRAETQYF.

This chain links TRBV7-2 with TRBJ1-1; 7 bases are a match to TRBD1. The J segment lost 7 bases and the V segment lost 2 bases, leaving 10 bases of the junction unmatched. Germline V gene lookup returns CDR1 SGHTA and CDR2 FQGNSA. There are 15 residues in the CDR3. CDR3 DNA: TGTGCCAGCAGCTTATTCGGCGGAAGGACAGGTGAAGCTTTCTTT. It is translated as CASSLFGGRTGEAFF.

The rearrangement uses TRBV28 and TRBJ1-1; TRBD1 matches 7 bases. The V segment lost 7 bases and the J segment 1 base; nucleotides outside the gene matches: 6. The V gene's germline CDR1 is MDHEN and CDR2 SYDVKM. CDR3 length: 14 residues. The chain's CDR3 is CASTPTGANTEAFF. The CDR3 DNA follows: TGTGCCAGCACTCCCACAGGGGCGAACACTGAAGCTTTCTTT. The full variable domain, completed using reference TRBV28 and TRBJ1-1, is DVKVTQSSRYLVKRTGEKVFLECVQDMDHENMFWYRQDPGLGLRLIYFSYDVKMKEKGDIPEGYSVSREKKERFSLILESASTNQTSMYLCASTPTGANTEAFFGQGTRLTVV.

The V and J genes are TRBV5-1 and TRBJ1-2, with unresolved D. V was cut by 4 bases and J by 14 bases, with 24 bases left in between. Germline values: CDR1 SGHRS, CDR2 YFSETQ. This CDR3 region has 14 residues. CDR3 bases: TGCGCCAGCAGCGCAGCAGCCTCCGACTTAGCTGGAACCTTC. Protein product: CASSAAASDLAGTF.